One and the same sample provided the 6 T cell receptor beta chains below, sequenced in a study of T cells after yellow fever vaccination. TCRdb recomputed calls from the 5' RACE reads with MiXCR, one row per CDR3 protein. This table holds hundreds of thousands of distinct CDR3 sequences, 9% to 15% found once. The sample was PBMCs, taken on the day of the yellow fever booster vaccination. The receptors derive from a man aged 25 to 40 who received the YFV17D yellow fever vaccine.

This clonotype was observed a few times. The chain joins TRBV29-1 to TRBJ2-1; perhaps TRBD1 as D (5 bases). Germline-derived CDR1 and CDR2 are SQVTM and ANQGSEA. The CDR3 length is 12 residues. V lost 4 bases, J lost 7 bases, and 11 bases lay in between. CDR3 in DNA: TGCAGCGTTGTCTTAAGGGGAAATGAGCAGTTCTTC. Its translation is CSVVLRGNEQFF.

The chain employs TRBV28 and TRBJ2-3; no clear D gene. V shed 10 bases and J shed 7 bases, with 9 bases lying between them. The germline V gene has CDR1 MDHEN and CDR2 SYDVKM. The CDR3 length is 10 residues. The CDR3 DNA sequence: TGTGCCACCGGCCCAAATACGCAGTATTTT. This sequence encodes CATGPNTQYF.

This clonotype has more than one count but fewer than ten. The genes are TRBV6-2 or TRBV6-3 and TRBJ2-7; maybe TRBD2 (5 bases). Trimming removed 1 base at V and 5 bases at J, with 12 bases between. Per germline, CDR1 MNHEY and CDR2 SVGEGT. The CDR3 has 14 amino acids. As DNA, the CDR3 is TGTGCCAGCAGTTACTATGCTAGCCCCGACGAGCAGTACTTC. Its translation: CASSYYASPDEQYF.

In its sample, this clonotype was seen a few times. The chain carries TRBV11-2 and TRBJ2-3, with 7 bases aligning to TRBD2. The CDR3 is 14 residues long. Germline assignment: CDR1 SGHAT and CDR2 FQNNGV. With V trimmed by 11 bases and J by 5 bases, 13 bases remained unmatched. The CDR3 reads CAAGGDGLRDTQYF. DNA for the CDR3: TGTGCCGCTGGGGGGGACGGCCTCCGAGATACGCAGTATTTT.

This clonotype was counted a few times. The rearrangement joins TRBV3-1 to TRBJ1-3, with D unresolved. The V end lost 4 bases, the J end lost 0 bases, and 10 bases lay between the germline ends. CDR3 length: 15 amino acids. CDR1 is LGHDT and CDR2 is YNNKEL in the germline V gene (reference sequence). CDR3 sequence reads: CASSRPGHSGNTIYF. The CDR3 bases are TGTGCCAGCAGCCGCCCCGGCCACTCTGGAAACACCATATATTTT.

This rearrangement joins TRBV20-1 to TRBJ1-1; D gene ambiguous. Germline V gene lookup returns CDR1 DFQATT and CDR2 SNEGSKA (reference sequence). This CDR3 has 16 amino acids. V lost 0 bases and J 4 bases, leaving 18 bases between the germline ends. CDR3 nucleotide sequence: TGCAGTGCTAGAGATTGGGCGGCCCCCGGCTCCACTGAAGCTTTCTTT. It encodes CSARDWAAPGSTEAFF.